Listed here are 8 T cell receptor beta chains from one sample, sequenced in a study of CD8+ T cells in alopecia areata. Treatment reported: oral pan-JAK inhibitor, 5-10 mg twice daily. The authors extracted RNA and reverse transcribed it into cDNA as the sequencing template. Sequencing was performed with immunoSEQ multiplex PCR; in TCRdb, only in-frame clones are kept and a portion is missing. Of some 110,000 clones listed, roughly 63% are singletons. Specimen: CD8+ T cells sorted from blood, collected at week 4, from a patient treated with tofacitinib. Source of these receptors: a human donor with alopecia areata.

The V call is TRBV6-1, the J call TRBJ2-1; either TRBD1 or TRBD2 may fit D (7 bases each). The CDR3 consists of 14 residues. Per the germline V gene, CDR1 is MNHNS and CDR2 is SASEGT. V dropped 10 bases and J dropped 2 bases, with 15 bases sitting between them. The CDR3: CATGGDRAYNEQFF. The CDR3 bases are TGTGCCACGGGGGGAGACAGGGCCTACAATGAGCAGTTCTTC.

The genes are TRBV6-6 and TRBJ2-7; D remains unclear. The CDR3 covers 12 residues. V gave up 6 bases and J gave up 3 bases, with 9 bases separating them. Germline V gives CDR1 MNHNY, CDR2 SVGAGI (reference sequence). DNA for the CDR3: TGTGCCAGCAGCGCTACTAACTACGAGCAGTACTTC. Amino acid sequence: CASSATNYEQYF.

The J gene is TRBJ2-3, the V gene TRBV30; 7 bases are a match to TRBD1. This CDR3 is 15 amino acids long. Germline trimming cut 3 bases from V and 4 bases from J; bases unmatched to any gene: 10. Germline V lookup: CDR1 GTSNPN, CDR2 SVGIG (reference sequence). The DNA of the CDR3 is TGTGCCTGGAGCCCGGGACAGAGTTTTCCAGATACGCAGTATTTT. It specifies CAWSPGQSFPDTQYF.

This clone was recorded only once. The chain combines TRBV7-8 with TRBJ2-7; D is perhaps TRBD1 (6 bases). The length of the CDR3 is 13 residues. Trimming took 5 bases from V and 2 from J, leaving 10 bases between them. Germline values: CDR1 SGHVS, CDR2 FQNEAQ. The CDR3 coding sequence is TGTGCCAGCAGCATACAGGGAACCTACGAGCAGTACTTC. Translated, it gives CASSIQGTYEQYF.

This chain connects TRBV30 to TRBJ1-2, with D uncertain. Germline V gene lookup returns CDR1 GTSNPN and CDR2 SVGIG (reference sequence). V dropped 4 bases and J dropped 3 bases, with 9 bases sitting between them. This CDR3 comprises 12 residues. DNA of the CDR3: TGTGCCTGGAAACCTCCATACTATGGCTACACCTTC. Translating gives CAWKPPYYGYTF. The full variable domain, rest sourced from reference TRBV30 and TRBJ1-2, is SQTIHQWPATLVQPVGSPLSLECTVEGTSNPNLYWYRQAAGRGLQLLFYSVGIGQISSEVPQNLSASRPQDRQFILSSKKLLLSDSGFYLCAWKPPYYGYTFGSGTRLTVV.

The genes are TRBV7-9 and TRBJ2-2, with a possible D match to TRBD1 (7 bases). V dropped 5 bases and J dropped 6 bases, with 13 bases sitting between them. CDR1 and CDR2 from the germline V gene are SEHNR and FQNEAQ (reference sequence). This CDR3 is 14 amino acids long. The CDR3 protein is CASSVDRDSGELFF. In DNA form, the CDR3 reads TGTGCCAGCAGCGTCGACAGGGACTCCGGGGAGCTGTTTTTT.

The V gene is TRBV4-1, the J gene TRBJ1-1; D is uncertain. Germline V gene lookup returns CDR1 MGHRA and CDR2 YSYEKL. V gave up 4 bases and J gave up 4 bases, with 13 bases separating them. This CDR3 contains 14 residues. CDR3 nucleotides: TGCGCCAGCAGCCCCCGGGTGGGCTTCACTGAAGCTTTCTTT. This encodes CASSPRVGFTEAFF.

This sequence joins TRBV14 and TRBJ2-7; maybe TRBD1 (6 bases). Germline V lookup: CDR1 SGHDN, CDR2 FVKESK. V was clipped by 5 bases and J by 6 bases, with 23 bases between them. This CDR3 has 16 amino acids. The CDR3 sequence: CASSLIFTGISGEQYF. The CDR3 DNA sequence: TGTGCCAGCAGCTTGATTTTTACAGGGATCTCGGGCGAGCAGTACTTC.